This note documents a single T cell receptor (beta chain) sequence. The method was immunoSEQ multiplex PCR; TCRdb's version includes in-frame clones alone and lacks a portion of them. This table has around 87,000 clones, around 87% appearing once. These data are taken from a study of T cell responses to AZD1222 COVID-19 vaccine. The V gene's germline CDR1 is SGHNT and CDR2 YYREEE (reference sequence). V was cut by 2 bases and J by 2 bases, with 7 bases left in between. This CDR3 has 13 amino acids. Source: peripheral blood, taken 28 days after the second AZD1222 dose. The receptor comes from an adult who received the AZD1222 COVID-19 vaccine. The gene calls are TRBV5-4 and TRBJ1-2; no definite D call. CDR3 DNA sequence: TGTGCCAGCAGCTTAGGGAACAACTATGGCTACACCTTC. It yields the protein CASSLGNNYGYTF.